These T cell receptor beta chains were read from a single sample in a study of T cells after yellow fever vaccination. TCRdb re-called the 5' RACE reads with MiXCR, one entry per CDR3 protein. The data show around 530,000 distinct CDR3 sequences, around a sixth seen once. This material consisted of PBMCs, taken 4 to 5 days after the first yellow fever vaccination. Receptor source: a young man who received the YFV17D yellow fever vaccine. CDR3s include the opening cysteine and the closing phenylalanine or tryptophan. A D gene is named only where the DNA matches it firmly. Clone size is shown for a subset of rows, as once, few, many or a class of expanded clone.

j_call	clone_size	v_call	d_call	cdr3_nt	cdr3_aa
TRBJ2-1	few	TRBV6-1	TRBD1	TGTGCCAGCAGACGTACAGGGGCAAACAATGAGCAGTTCTTC	CASRRTGANNEQFF
TRBJ2-1	few	TRBV6-5	TRBD2	TGTGCCAGCAGTTATCCGGGACTAGGGATCGATGAGCAGTTCTTC	CASSYPGLGIDEQFF
TRBJ1-6	.	TRBV20-1	TRBD1	TGCAGTGCCCGGAGACAGGGCTTTAATTCACCCCTCCACTTT	CSARRQGFNSPLHF
TRBJ2-3	.	TRBV7-9	.	TGTGCCACCTGGACGGGGGGCCCAGATACGCAGTATTTT	CATWTGGPDTQYF
TRBJ2-1	few	TRBV7-2	.	TGTGCCAGCAGCTTCGGACAGCTTAATGAGCAGTTCTTC	CASSFGQLNEQFF
TRBJ2-2	few	TRBV10-3	TRBD2	TGTGCCATCAGTGTAACCGGGACTAGCGGCACCGGGGAGCTGTTTTTT	CAISVTGTSGTGELFF
TRBJ1-2	few	TRBV7-2	.	TGTGCCAGCAGCTCCTACGTGGAATATGGCTACACCTTC	CASSSYVEYGYTF
TRBJ1-1	.	TRBV11-3	.	TGTGCCAGCAGCTTACGCGGTCCTCGTGGTTTCTTT	CASSLRGPRGFF
TRBJ2-5	.	TRBV12-3/TRBV12-4	.	TGTGCCAGCAGTTTTGGGGGAAAAACCAATATCTCTTTC	CASSFGGKTNISF
TRBJ1-3	.	TRBV19	.	TGTGCCAGTAGTATGGCCACCAACTCTGGAAACACCATATATTTT	CASSMATNSGNTIYF
TRBJ2-2	.	TRBV20-1	.	TGCAGTGCTTCACCCCTGACTCGAAGTAACACCGGGGAGCTGTTTTTT	CSASPLTRSNTGELFF
TRBJ2-1	few	TRBV12-5	.	TGTGCTAGTGGTACGGGTAACAGGGCGCGACAGTTCTTC	CASGTGNRARQFF